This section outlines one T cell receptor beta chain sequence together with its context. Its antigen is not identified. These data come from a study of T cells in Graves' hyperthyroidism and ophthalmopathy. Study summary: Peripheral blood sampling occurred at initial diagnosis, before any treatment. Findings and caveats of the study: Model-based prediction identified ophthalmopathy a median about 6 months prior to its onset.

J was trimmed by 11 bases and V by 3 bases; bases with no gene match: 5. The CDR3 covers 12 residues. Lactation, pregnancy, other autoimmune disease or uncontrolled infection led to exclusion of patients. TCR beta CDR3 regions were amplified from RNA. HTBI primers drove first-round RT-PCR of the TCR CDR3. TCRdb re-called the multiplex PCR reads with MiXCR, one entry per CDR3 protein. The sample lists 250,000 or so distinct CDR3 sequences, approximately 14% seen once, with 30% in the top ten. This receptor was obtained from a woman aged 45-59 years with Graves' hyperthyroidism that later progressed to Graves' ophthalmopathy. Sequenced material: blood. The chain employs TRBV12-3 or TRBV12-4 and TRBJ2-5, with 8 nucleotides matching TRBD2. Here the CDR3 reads CASSLGTRSQYF. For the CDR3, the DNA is TGTGCCAGCAGTTTGGGGACTAGGTCTCAGTACTTC.